This TCR beta chain was observed in a study of T-cell memory formation after mild COVID-19. Whole-study findings and limits: CD4+ contracting clones were found mainly in CM and EM, and CD8+ ones in EMRA. Cross-reactive memory appears to have joined, as suggested by some responding clones showing up in pre-infection memory.

In germline, CDR1 is MGHRA, CDR2 YSYEKL. This CDR3 is 12 amino acids long. Trimming pared 4 bases from V and 5 bases from J, leaving 9 bases between. This clonotype has at least ten counts. What it binds is not known. One entry per CDR3 protein results from TCRdb running MiXCR on the 5' RACE reads. The profile shows over 10,000 distinct CDR3 sequences, around 11% of them singletons. The sequenced sample was PBMCs or a T cell subset sorted from them (not recorded which). This chain uses TRBV4-1 with TRBJ2-7; D may be TRBD1 (6 bases). The sequence derives from an adult woman who had mild COVID-19 (a few samples of this study predate the infection). Cell type and time point are not known. CDR3 sequence: CASSPRGDEQYF. The CDR3 DNA reads TGCGCCAGCAGCCCCAGGGGAGACGAGCAGTACTTC.